This is a list of T cell receptor beta chains from one sample in a study of blood T cells in healthy people across ages. TCRdb itself ran the 5' RACE reads through MiXCR, one entry per CDR3 protein. The sample carries approximately 290,000 distinct CDR3 sequences, 25% to 30% recorded once. Sample: blood. The receptors stem from a woman aged 70-85 years in good health. The CDR3 runs from the conserved cysteine through the conserved F or W. The D gene is left open where the match is weak. Where a row states a size, it is once, few, many or the class of an expanded clone; other rows omit it.

d_gene: .; abundance: .; j_gene: TRBJ2-5; v_gene: TRBV20-1; CDR3nt: TGCAGTGCTAATCGATTACAAGAGACCCAGTACTTC; CDR3aa: CSANRLQETQYF
d_gene: .; abundance: .; j_gene: TRBJ2-5; v_gene: TRBV15; CDR3nt: TGTGCCACCAGCAGTGAAAGGACCCTATCGCAACAGACCCAGTACTTC; CDR3aa: CATSSERTLSQQTQYF
d_gene: TRBD1; abundance: many; j_gene: TRBJ2-5; v_gene: TRBV12-3/TRBV12-4; CDR3nt: TGTGCCAGCAGGCCAGACAGGGGATATGAGCAGTACTTC; CDR3aa: CASRPDRGYEQYF
d_gene: TRBD1; abundance: .; j_gene: TRBJ1-1; v_gene: TRBV20-1; CDR3nt: TGCAGTGCTAGGGTGGACAGGGGGAAAGCTTTCTTT; CDR3aa: CSARVDRGKAFF
d_gene: .; abundance: many; j_gene: TRBJ1-1; v_gene: TRBV5-1; CDR3nt: TGCGCCAGCAGCTTGACTGTTCTGAACACTGAAGCTTTCTTT; CDR3aa: CASSLTVLNTEAFF
d_gene: .; abundance: .; j_gene: TRBJ2-7; v_gene: TRBV20-1; CDR3nt: TGCAGTGCTAGTACTAGGGGTCCGGTGGAGCAGTACTTC; CDR3aa: CSASTRGPVEQYF
d_gene: .; abundance: few; j_gene: TRBJ2-7; v_gene: TRBV5-1; CDR3nt: TGCGCCAGCAGCTTGACAAGCCCATCCTACGAGCAGTACTTC; CDR3aa: CASSLTSPSYEQYF
d_gene: TRBD1; abundance: .; j_gene: TRBJ2-7; v_gene: TRBV7-9; CDR3nt: TGTGCCAGCAGCTCTACAGGGGAAGGCGAGCAGTACTTC; CDR3aa: CASSSTGEGEQYF
d_gene: .; abundance: few; j_gene: TRBJ1-2; v_gene: TRBV24-1; CDR3nt: TGTGCCACCAGTGATCAACAAACAGGAGCCTATGGCTACACCTTC; CDR3aa: CATSDQQTGAYGYTF
d_gene: .; abundance: .; j_gene: TRBJ2-2; v_gene: TRBV6-5; CDR3nt: TGTGCCAGCAGTCATACAGGGATCACCGGGGAGCTGTTTTTT; CDR3aa: CASSHTGITGELFF
d_gene: .; abundance: many; j_gene: TRBJ2-3; v_gene: TRBV20-1; CDR3nt: TGCAGTGCTCCCGAGCAGAAAAGCACAGATACGCAGTATTTT; CDR3aa: CSAPEQKSTDTQYF
d_gene: TRBD2; abundance: .; j_gene: TRBJ2-3; v_gene: TRBV12-5; CDR3nt: TGTGCTAGTGGTTTATGGACTAGCGGAAGTGTTACGCAGTATTTT; CDR3aa: CASGLWTSGSVTQYF
d_gene: .; abundance: .; j_gene: TRBJ2-7; v_gene: TRBV12-3/TRBV12-4; CDR3nt: TGTGCCAGCAGTTCAAGGAACTCCTACGAGCAGTACTTC; CDR3aa: CASSSRNSYEQYF
d_gene: .; abundance: few; j_gene: TRBJ1-3; v_gene: TRBV9; CDR3nt: TGTGCCAGCAGCGTATCTGTCAGCTCTGGAAACACCATATATTTT; CDR3aa: CASSVSVSSGNTIYF
d_gene: TRBD1; abundance: large; j_gene: TRBJ2-1; v_gene: TRBV28; CDR3nt: TGTGCCAGCAGTAAAACCGGGACAGTATACAATGAGCAGTTCTTC; CDR3aa: CASSKTGTVYNEQFF
d_gene: .; abundance: .; j_gene: TRBJ2-5; v_gene: TRBV5-4; CDR3nt: TGTGCCAGCACCGGGGGGCCACACGAGACCCAGTACTTC; CDR3aa: CASTGGPHETQYF
d_gene: .; abundance: .; j_gene: TRBJ1-4; v_gene: TRBV5-1; CDR3nt: TGCGCCAGCAGCTTTGATTGGGGAGCAACTAATGAAAAACTGTTTTTT; CDR3aa: CASSFDWGATNEKLFF
d_gene: .; abundance: few; j_gene: TRBJ1-2; v_gene: TRBV19; CDR3nt: TGTGCCAGTATGTCGTCAGCTAACTATGGCTACACCTTC; CDR3aa: CASMSSANYGYTF
d_gene: .; abundance: .; j_gene: TRBJ1-1; v_gene: TRBV20-1; CDR3nt: TGCAGTGCTGGCCTGAGTCGTGAAGCTTTCTTT; CDR3aa: CSAGLSREAFF
d_gene: .; abundance: .; j_gene: TRBJ1-1; v_gene: TRBV14; CDR3nt: TGTGCCAGCAGCCTGGGGGTGTTACGCACTGAAGCTTTCTTT; CDR3aa: CASSLGVLRTEAFF
d_gene: .; abundance: .; j_gene: TRBJ2-1; v_gene: TRBV5-1; CDR3nt: TGCGCCAGCAGCGAGACGGAAGCGAGTTCCTACAATGAGCAGTTCTTC; CDR3aa: CASSETEASSYNEQFF
d_gene: .; abundance: few; j_gene: TRBJ2-7; v_gene: TRBV28; CDR3nt: TGTGCCAGCAGATCAGGACAGTCGAGCTCCTACGAGCAGTACTTC; CDR3aa: CASRSGQSSSYEQYF
d_gene: .; abundance: .; j_gene: TRBJ1-4; v_gene: TRBV28; CDR3nt: TGTGCCAGCAGCCATGAAAAACTGTTTTTT; CDR3aa: CASSHEKLFF
d_gene: .; abundance: few; j_gene: TRBJ1-2; v_gene: TRBV7-8; CDR3nt: TGTGCCAGCAGCGAAACAAGAAACTATGGCTACACCTTC; CDR3aa: CASSETRNYGYTF
d_gene: .; abundance: few; j_gene: TRBJ2-1; v_gene: TRBV4-2; CDR3nt: TGTGCCAGCAGCCGGCAGGGGGGGTCCTACAATGAGCAGTTCTTC; CDR3aa: CASSRQGGSYNEQFF
d_gene: TRBD1; abundance: few; j_gene: TRBJ1-5; v_gene: TRBV6-5; CDR3nt: TGTGCCAGCAGCCCGGACAGGTTTCAGCCCCAGCATTTT; CDR3aa: CASSPDRFQPQHF
d_gene: TRBD2; abundance: .; j_gene: TRBJ2-3; v_gene: TRBV20-1; CDR3nt: TGCAGTGCTAGTCTGGGGCTAGCGGTGTCAGATACGCAGTATTTT; CDR3aa: CSASLGLAVSDTQYF
d_gene: .; abundance: few; j_gene: TRBJ1-1; v_gene: TRBV29-1; CDR3nt: TGCAGCGTGGGACATCCCACTGAAGCTTTCTTT; CDR3aa: CSVGHPTEAFF
d_gene: TRBD2; abundance: .; j_gene: TRBJ2-1; v_gene: TRBV5-1; CDR3nt: TGCGCCAGCAGCTCTGCCGGGACTAGCGGGAGTGGGGGGTCCTACAATGAGCAGTTCTTC; CDR3aa: CASSSAGTSGSGGSYNEQFF